The clone carrying this TCR beta chain was counted many times. Its target is unknown. CDR3 length: 17 amino acids. Per germline, CDR1 MNHNS and CDR2 SASEGT. J lost 2 bases, V lost 7 bases, and 8 bases had no gene match. The source of the sample is a study of T cells in Graves' hyperthyroidism and ophthalmopathy. Overall study results and limits: Blood also held most thyroid clonotypes expanded beyond 0.001.

Patients aged 18 to 65 had newly diagnosed hyperthyroidism lasting under 2 months. Uncontrolled infection, other autoimmune disease, pregnancy or lactation excluded patients. 9.5 to 10 ml fresh peripheral blood yielded the PBMCs. Amplified TCR beta CDR3 regions came from RNA transcripts. Researchers ran a first-round RT-PCR on the TCR CDR3 using the HTBI primer set. TCRdb independently ran MiXCR on the multiplex PCR reads; one entry per CDR3 protein. Here the sample spans about 400,000 distinct CDR3 sequences, around 16% being singletons. The chain is built from TRBV6-1 and TRBJ2-6, with 10 bases lining up with TRBD1. The receptor was isolated from a young woman with Graves' hyperthyroidism. Sample: blood. The chain's CDR3 is CASNNRTGGTGANVLTF. As DNA, the CDR3 is TGTGCCAGCAACAATCGGACAGGGGGGACTGGGGCCAACGTCCTGACTTTC.